The next 32 T cell receptor beta chains were all read from a single sample in a study of CD8 T cells in Susac syndrome. An amount of RNA that ranged from about 0.45 to 1 ug was reverse transcribed with random hexamers. In TCRdb, the immunoSEQ multiplex PCR reads were re-called with MiXCR into one record per CDR3 protein. The table lists some 300,000 distinct CDR3 sequences, approximately 89% of them singletons, with 0.18% in the top ten. Sequenced sample: CD8+ T cells from PBMCs. These receptors were taken from a human donor with multiple sclerosis.

The chain couples TRBV19 to TRBJ1-6; TRBD1 matches 8 bases. This CDR3 is built from 12 residues. The junction had 4 bases not matched to a gene; V was cut back by 10 bases and J by 8 bases. Germline loops: CDR1 LNHDA, CDR2 SQIVND (reference sequence). The CDR3 DNA reads TGTGCCACTCGACAGGGGTATTCACCCCTCCACTTT. Translating gives CATRQGYSPLHF.

The chain is built from TRBV6-1 and TRBJ1-2; 7 bases map to TRBD1. This CDR3 comprises 15 residues. Per the germline V gene, CDR1 is MNHNS and CDR2 is SASEGT. V dropped 9 bases and J dropped 4; count of bases not matched to a gene: 14. CDR3 coding DNA: TGTGCCAGTCATGAAAGAAGGGACAGCATCTATGGCTACACCTTC. Protein sequence: CASHERRDSIYGYTF.

This clonotype was seen a few times. This sequence joins TRBV27 and TRBJ2-1; no reliable D call. Trimming left V 2 bases short and J 8 bases short, with 7 bases between. Germline values: CDR1 MNHEY, CDR2 SMNVEV (reference sequence). The CDR3 has 12 residues. This chain's CDR3 is CASSLSRDEQFF. The CDR3 DNA sequence: TGTGCCAGCAGTTTAAGCCGCGATGAGCAGTTCTTC.

This clonotype was recorded once. The chain has TRBV28 and TRBJ1-6, with no clear D. Germline values: CDR1 MDHEN, CDR2 SYDVKM. This CDR3 spans 15 amino acids. The V gene lost 3 bases and the J gene lost 3 bases, with 9 bases spanning the gap. In DNA form, the CDR3 reads TGTGCCAGCAGTTTGGTGGCCGACTATAATTCACCCCTCCACTTT. It encodes CASSLVADYNSPLHF.

This chain joins TRBV29-1 and TRBJ2-2; D call uncertain. Germline V lookup: CDR1 SQVTM, CDR2 ANQGSEA. This CDR3 has 15 residues. The germline V and J ends were trimmed by 4 bases and 0 bases, with 12 bases remaining between them. The CDR3 region is CSVGRVGANTGELFF. CDR3 coding DNA: TGCAGCGTTGGCCGGGTAGGCGCGAACACCGGGGAGCTGTTTTTT.

The chain employs TRBV7-6 and TRBJ2-1; 9 bases match TRBD1. The CDR3 totals 16 residues. V gave up 10 bases and J gave up 3 bases; unmatched junction bases: 13. From germline, CDR1 is SGHVS and CDR2 FNYEAQ. The CDR3 loop is CATTTSLDRGYNEQFF. DNA of the CDR3: TGTGCCACCACTACAAGCTTGGACAGGGGCTACAATGAGCAGTTCTTC.

The genes are TRBV19 and TRBJ2-1; TRBD2 aligns across 7 bases. The ends lost 7 bases at V and 4 bases at J; junction bases unmatched: 16. The CDR3 runs to 17 residues. Germline V lookup: CDR1 LNHDA, CDR2 SQIVND (reference sequence). Written as DNA, the CDR3 is TGTGCCAGTAACGGGGAGGTGGGAGGGGCAATGTACAATGAGCAGTTCTTC. Translation gives CASNGEVGGAMYNEQFF.

V usage is TRBV3-1 and J usage is TRBJ2-1, with 7 bases fitting TRBD1. Trimming removed 1 base from V and 4 bases from J; junction bases left unmatched: 10. Germline lookup yields CDR1 LGHDT and CDR2 YNNKEL (reference sequence). The CDR3 length is 17 residues. The CDR3 reads CASSQAPTGQHYNEQFF. For the CDR3, the DNA is TGTGCCAGCAGCCAAGCCCCTACGGGACAGCATTACAATGAGCAGTTCTTC.

The chain uses TRBV30 and TRBJ2-7; D not certain. V lost 3 bases, J lost 3 bases, and 6 bases lay in between. Germline lookup yields CDR1 GTSNPN and CDR2 SVGIG (reference sequence). This CDR3 contains 11 residues. CDR3 sequence (DNA): TGTGCCTGGAGGGTCGGCTACGAGCAGTACTTC. It specifies CAWRVGYEQYF.

This sequence joins TRBV27 and TRBJ2-2, with D possibly matching TRBD2 (5 bases). The CDR3 is 13 residues long. V gave up 1 base and J gave up 6 bases, with 6 bases separating them. Germline CDR1 reads MNHEY; CDR2 reads SMNVEV (reference sequence). CDR3 coding DNA: TGTGCCAGCAGTTTATGGCGGGCCGGGGAGCTGTTTTTT. Translated: CASSLWRAGELFF.

This clonotype came up once. V and J are TRBV27 and TRBJ2-2; TRBD1 might be the D (6 bases). This CDR3 comprises 16 residues. V was clipped by 5 bases and J by 0 bases, with 13 bases between them. Germline CDR1 is MNHEY and CDR2 is SMNVEV (reference sequence). CDR3 protein: CASSAGVIANTGELFF. The CDR3 DNA follows: TGTGCCAGCAGTGCAGGGGTCATCGCGAACACCGGGGAGCTGTTTTTT.

The chain employs TRBV15 and TRBJ1-6; D is perhaps TRBD1 (5 bases). Germline values: CDR1 LNHNV, CDR2 YYDKDF (reference sequence). Trimming shortened V by 2 bases and J by 4 bases, and 6 bases separated the two germline ends. The CDR3 extends over 14 amino acids. The CDR3: CATSRQGYNSPLHF. For the CDR3, the DNA is TGTGCCACCAGCAGACAGGGATATAATTCACCCCTCCACTTT.

In its sample, this clonotype was seen a few times. The chain recombines TRBV6-1 with TRBJ2-3; perhaps TRBD1 as D (6 bases). Germline loops: CDR1 MNHNS, CDR2 SASEGT. The CDR3 runs 14 residues. V was pared by 5 bases and J by 2 bases, with 11 bases between. In DNA form, the CDR3 reads TGTGCCAGCAGTAGACAGGAGGCCACAGATACGCAGTATTTT. Its translation is CASSRQEATDTQYF.

This clonotype was detected a few times. This chain links TRBV7-9 with TRBJ1-1; 11 bases line up with TRBD1. After removal of 6 bases from V and 5 bases from J, the junction contained 11 bases not matched to a gene. This CDR3 is 16 amino acids long. Germline V gene sequence: CDR1 SEHNR, CDR2 FQNEAQ (reference sequence). CDR3: CASSSPGQGVDTEAFF. CDR3 bases: TGTGCCAGCAGTTCTCCGGGACAGGGGGTCGATACTGAAGCTTTCTTT.

V gene TRBV9 combines with J gene TRBJ2-3; 11 positions agree with TRBD1. The V segment lost 5 bases and the J segment 5 bases; nucleotides outside the gene matches: 13. Per germline, CDR1 SGDLS and CDR2 YYNGEE. The CDR3 is 17 amino acids. CDR3 in DNA: TGTGCCAGCAGAAAACAAGACGGACAGGGGGCAATAGATACGCAGTATTTT. Its translation is CASRKQDGQGAIDTQYF.

The chain is built from TRBV13 and TRBJ2-3; D unclear. This CDR3 region has 13 residues. Trimming removed 5 bases at V and 5 bases at J, with 11 bases between. The germline gives CDR1 PRHDT, CDR2 FYEKMQ (reference sequence). In nucleotides, the CDR3 is TGTGCCAGCAGCCCCTTTAGCCAAGATACGCAGTATTTT. Protein product: CASSPFSQDTQYF.

The chain has TRBV5-1 and TRBJ2-1; 7 bases are a match to TRBD1. CDR1 is SGHRS and CDR2 is YFSETQ in the germline V gene. Losses at the gene ends were 4 bases for V and 3 bases for J; bases not matched to a gene: 10. The CDR3 has 16 amino acids. CDR3 protein: CASSPDRVVIYNEQFF. The CDR3, as DNA: TGCGCCAGCAGCCCAGACAGGGTGGTGATCTACAATGAGCAGTTCTTC.

This rearrangement joins TRBV29-1 to TRBJ1-1; TRBD1 might be the D (6 bases). Germline V gives CDR1 SQVTM, CDR2 ANQGSEA. Trimming pared 6 bases from V and 8 bases from J, leaving 10 bases between. The CDR3 totals 10 residues. The CDR3 DNA reads as TGCAGCGTGGGGGCAGCGGAAGCTTTCTTT. It translates to CSVGAAEAFF.

This clonotype came up a few times. V gene TRBV7-9 combines with J gene TRBJ2-7; D is perhaps TRBD1 (5 bases). Trimming pared 6 bases from V and 4 bases from J, leaving 10 bases between. CDR1 is SEHNR and CDR2 is FQNEAQ in the germline V gene (reference sequence). This CDR3 has 12 residues. The DNA for the CDR3 is TGTGCCAGCAGTTTTGGGGCTTACGAGCAGTACTTC. It specifies CASSFGAYEQYF.

The V and J genes are TRBV29-1 and TRBJ2-1; TRBD2 is a possible D gene (5 bases). The germline gives CDR1 SQVTM, CDR2 ANQGSEA. This CDR3 has 15 amino acids. V was shortened by 7 bases and J by 2 bases, with 18 bases between the two germline ends. CDR3 amino acids: CSAERRAGAYNEQFF. In DNA, the CDR3 is TGCAGCGCCGAGAGGCGGGCGGGCGCCTACAATGAGCAGTTCTTC.

The V call is TRBV27, the J call TRBJ1-2, with 11 bases lining up with TRBD1. Germline lookup yields CDR1 MNHEY and CDR2 SMNVEV (reference sequence). V lost 0 bases and J lost 4; bases outside the gene matches: 7. This CDR3 is built from 17 residues. The CDR3 is CASSLSGQGGLGYGYTF. CDR3 bases: TGTGCCAGCAGTTTATCGGGACAGGGGGGATTGGGCTATGGCTACACCTTC.

With respect to this clonotype: An end of the junction does not agree with germline; a read error may underlie this. This chain uses TRBV27 with TRBJ2-2, with unresolved D. The CDR3 covers 9 residues. In germline, CDR1 is MNHEY, CDR2 SMNVEV (reference sequence). Here the CDR3 DNA reads TGCCGTCGAACCGGGGAGCTGTTTTTT. It encodes CRRTGELFF.

The rearrangement links TRBV30 to TRBJ2-7; no clear D gene. V was clipped by 0 bases and J by 2 bases, with 8 bases between them. The CDR3 has 13 amino acids. Germline V lookup: CDR1 GTSNPN, CDR2 SVGIG (reference sequence). The CDR3: CAWSVTSAYEQYF. For the CDR3, the DNA is TGTGCCTGGAGTGTAACCAGTGCCTACGAGCAGTACTTC.

This chain links TRBV3-1 with TRBJ1-5; D is unresolved. This CDR3 is built from 16 residues. Trimming took off 4 bases at V and 0 bases at J, with 13 bases between the two ends. Germline loops: CDR1 LGHDT, CDR2 YNNKEL (reference sequence). The CDR3, as DNA: TGTGCCAGCAGCCTACCGGGATGTTATAGCAATCAGCCCCAGCATTTT. Amino acid sequence: CASSLPGCYSNQPQHF.

This clonotype has more than one count but fewer than ten. J is TRBJ2-2 and V is TRBV6-1; D not certain. The CDR3 runs to 14 residues. Germline V CDR1 and CDR2: MNHNS, SASEGT. V lost 5 bases and J 4 bases, leaving 11 bases between the germline ends. CDR3 sequence reads: CASSSFDGTGELFF. The CDR3 region has the DNA TGTGCCAGCAGTTCCTTCGACGGCACCGGGGAGCTGTTTTTT.

The chain recombines TRBV9 with TRBJ2-7, with D maybe TRBD1 (5 bases). The V end was cut by 4 bases, the J end by 0 bases, with 14 bases between. Germline V gene sequence: CDR1 SGDLS, CDR2 YYNGEE. CDR3 size: 15 residues. CDR3 amino acids: CASSTSQGSSYEQYF. In DNA form, the CDR3 reads TGTGCCAGCAGCACATCCCAGGGAAGCTCCTACGAGCAGTACTTC.

The V and J genes are TRBV7-9 and TRBJ2-3; D perhaps matches TRBD1 (5 bases). The CDR3 sequence is 12 residues long. Trimming removed 11 bases from V and 1 base from J, with 10 bases in between. Germline assignment: CDR1 SEHNR and CDR2 FQNEAQ (reference sequence). For the CDR3, the DNA is TGTGCCCTTGGACATCGCACAGATACGCAGTATTTT. It codes for CALGHRTDTQYF. The full variable domain, completed using reference TRBV7-9 and TRBJ2-3, is DTGVSQNPRHKITKRGQNVTFRCDPISEHNRLYWYRQTLGQGPEFLTYFQNEAQLEKSRLLSDRFSAERPKGSFSTLEIQRTEQGDSAMYLCALGHRTDTQYFGPGTRLTVL.

This clonotype was detected only a few times. The chain employs TRBV4-2 and TRBJ2-2; perhaps D is TRBD1 or TRBD2 (5 bases each). V dropped 1 base and J dropped 5 bases, with 23 bases sitting between them. Germline V CDR1 and CDR2: LGHNA, YNFKEQ. The CDR3 has 19 amino acids. CDR3 sequence (DNA): TGTGCCAGCAGCCAAGTGCGAGGGGCAGAAATATTTAGTACCGGGGAGCTGTTTTTT. It is translated as CASSQVRGAEIFSTGELFF.

This chain joins TRBV7-8 and TRBJ2-5, with a weak D call TRBD1 (5 bases). Germline CDR1 and CDR2: SGHVS and FQNEAQ. This CDR3 is 14 amino acids long. The V end lost 5 bases, the J end lost 5 bases, and 15 bases lay between the germline ends. The CDR3 region is CASSEDMGRETQYF. The CDR3 DNA follows: TGTGCCAGCAGCGAAGATATGGGGCGGGAGACCCAGTACTTC. Filled out from reference TRBV7-8 and TRBJ2-5, the complete variable domain reads GAGVSQSPRYKVAKRGQDVALRCDPISGHVSLFWYQQALGQGPEFLTYFQNEAQLDKSGLPSDRFFAERPEGSVSTLKIQRTQQEDSAVYLCASSEDMGRETQYFGPGTRLLVL.

The rearrangement joins TRBV30 to TRBJ2-4; a possible D gene is TRBD2 (6 bases). Germline CDR1 GTSNPN, CDR2 SVGIG (reference sequence). CDR3 length: 15 amino acids. The V and J ends lost 2 bases and 0 bases respectively, with 11 bases between them. CDR3 residues: CAWSWRGVAKNIQYF. As DNA, the CDR3 is TGTGCCTGGAGTTGGAGGGGTGTAGCCAAAAACATTCAGTACTTC.

The V call is TRBV5-6, the J call TRBJ1-1; no firm D call. V was cut by 0 bases and J by 0 bases, with 6 bases left in between. The CDR3 spans 14 residues. CDR1 and CDR2 (germline): SGHDT, YYEEEE. The CDR3 DNA follows: TGTGCCAGCAGCTTGGGCAACATGAACACTGAAGCTTTCTTT. Translated: CASSLGNMNTEAFF.

The chain recombines TRBV27 with TRBJ2-6, with D hard to call. In germline, CDR1 is MNHEY, CDR2 SMNVEV (reference sequence). This CDR3 has 15 amino acids. V dropped 3 bases and J dropped 4 bases, with 10 bases sitting between them. CDR3 in amino acids: CASSFTGPGANVLTF. In nucleotides, the CDR3 is TGTGCCAGCAGTTTTACCGGGCCCGGGGCCAACGTCCTGACTTTC.